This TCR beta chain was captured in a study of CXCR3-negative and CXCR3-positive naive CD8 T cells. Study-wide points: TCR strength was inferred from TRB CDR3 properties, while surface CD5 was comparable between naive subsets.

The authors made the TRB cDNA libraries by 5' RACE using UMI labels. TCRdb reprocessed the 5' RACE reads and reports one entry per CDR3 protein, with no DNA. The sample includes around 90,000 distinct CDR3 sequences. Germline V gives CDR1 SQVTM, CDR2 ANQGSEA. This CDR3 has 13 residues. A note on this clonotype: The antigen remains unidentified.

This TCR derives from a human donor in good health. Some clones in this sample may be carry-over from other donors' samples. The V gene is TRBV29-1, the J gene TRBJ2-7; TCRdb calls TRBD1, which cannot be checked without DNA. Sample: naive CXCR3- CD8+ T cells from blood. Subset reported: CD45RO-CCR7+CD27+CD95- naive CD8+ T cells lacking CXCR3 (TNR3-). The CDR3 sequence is CSVLRFGGREQYF.